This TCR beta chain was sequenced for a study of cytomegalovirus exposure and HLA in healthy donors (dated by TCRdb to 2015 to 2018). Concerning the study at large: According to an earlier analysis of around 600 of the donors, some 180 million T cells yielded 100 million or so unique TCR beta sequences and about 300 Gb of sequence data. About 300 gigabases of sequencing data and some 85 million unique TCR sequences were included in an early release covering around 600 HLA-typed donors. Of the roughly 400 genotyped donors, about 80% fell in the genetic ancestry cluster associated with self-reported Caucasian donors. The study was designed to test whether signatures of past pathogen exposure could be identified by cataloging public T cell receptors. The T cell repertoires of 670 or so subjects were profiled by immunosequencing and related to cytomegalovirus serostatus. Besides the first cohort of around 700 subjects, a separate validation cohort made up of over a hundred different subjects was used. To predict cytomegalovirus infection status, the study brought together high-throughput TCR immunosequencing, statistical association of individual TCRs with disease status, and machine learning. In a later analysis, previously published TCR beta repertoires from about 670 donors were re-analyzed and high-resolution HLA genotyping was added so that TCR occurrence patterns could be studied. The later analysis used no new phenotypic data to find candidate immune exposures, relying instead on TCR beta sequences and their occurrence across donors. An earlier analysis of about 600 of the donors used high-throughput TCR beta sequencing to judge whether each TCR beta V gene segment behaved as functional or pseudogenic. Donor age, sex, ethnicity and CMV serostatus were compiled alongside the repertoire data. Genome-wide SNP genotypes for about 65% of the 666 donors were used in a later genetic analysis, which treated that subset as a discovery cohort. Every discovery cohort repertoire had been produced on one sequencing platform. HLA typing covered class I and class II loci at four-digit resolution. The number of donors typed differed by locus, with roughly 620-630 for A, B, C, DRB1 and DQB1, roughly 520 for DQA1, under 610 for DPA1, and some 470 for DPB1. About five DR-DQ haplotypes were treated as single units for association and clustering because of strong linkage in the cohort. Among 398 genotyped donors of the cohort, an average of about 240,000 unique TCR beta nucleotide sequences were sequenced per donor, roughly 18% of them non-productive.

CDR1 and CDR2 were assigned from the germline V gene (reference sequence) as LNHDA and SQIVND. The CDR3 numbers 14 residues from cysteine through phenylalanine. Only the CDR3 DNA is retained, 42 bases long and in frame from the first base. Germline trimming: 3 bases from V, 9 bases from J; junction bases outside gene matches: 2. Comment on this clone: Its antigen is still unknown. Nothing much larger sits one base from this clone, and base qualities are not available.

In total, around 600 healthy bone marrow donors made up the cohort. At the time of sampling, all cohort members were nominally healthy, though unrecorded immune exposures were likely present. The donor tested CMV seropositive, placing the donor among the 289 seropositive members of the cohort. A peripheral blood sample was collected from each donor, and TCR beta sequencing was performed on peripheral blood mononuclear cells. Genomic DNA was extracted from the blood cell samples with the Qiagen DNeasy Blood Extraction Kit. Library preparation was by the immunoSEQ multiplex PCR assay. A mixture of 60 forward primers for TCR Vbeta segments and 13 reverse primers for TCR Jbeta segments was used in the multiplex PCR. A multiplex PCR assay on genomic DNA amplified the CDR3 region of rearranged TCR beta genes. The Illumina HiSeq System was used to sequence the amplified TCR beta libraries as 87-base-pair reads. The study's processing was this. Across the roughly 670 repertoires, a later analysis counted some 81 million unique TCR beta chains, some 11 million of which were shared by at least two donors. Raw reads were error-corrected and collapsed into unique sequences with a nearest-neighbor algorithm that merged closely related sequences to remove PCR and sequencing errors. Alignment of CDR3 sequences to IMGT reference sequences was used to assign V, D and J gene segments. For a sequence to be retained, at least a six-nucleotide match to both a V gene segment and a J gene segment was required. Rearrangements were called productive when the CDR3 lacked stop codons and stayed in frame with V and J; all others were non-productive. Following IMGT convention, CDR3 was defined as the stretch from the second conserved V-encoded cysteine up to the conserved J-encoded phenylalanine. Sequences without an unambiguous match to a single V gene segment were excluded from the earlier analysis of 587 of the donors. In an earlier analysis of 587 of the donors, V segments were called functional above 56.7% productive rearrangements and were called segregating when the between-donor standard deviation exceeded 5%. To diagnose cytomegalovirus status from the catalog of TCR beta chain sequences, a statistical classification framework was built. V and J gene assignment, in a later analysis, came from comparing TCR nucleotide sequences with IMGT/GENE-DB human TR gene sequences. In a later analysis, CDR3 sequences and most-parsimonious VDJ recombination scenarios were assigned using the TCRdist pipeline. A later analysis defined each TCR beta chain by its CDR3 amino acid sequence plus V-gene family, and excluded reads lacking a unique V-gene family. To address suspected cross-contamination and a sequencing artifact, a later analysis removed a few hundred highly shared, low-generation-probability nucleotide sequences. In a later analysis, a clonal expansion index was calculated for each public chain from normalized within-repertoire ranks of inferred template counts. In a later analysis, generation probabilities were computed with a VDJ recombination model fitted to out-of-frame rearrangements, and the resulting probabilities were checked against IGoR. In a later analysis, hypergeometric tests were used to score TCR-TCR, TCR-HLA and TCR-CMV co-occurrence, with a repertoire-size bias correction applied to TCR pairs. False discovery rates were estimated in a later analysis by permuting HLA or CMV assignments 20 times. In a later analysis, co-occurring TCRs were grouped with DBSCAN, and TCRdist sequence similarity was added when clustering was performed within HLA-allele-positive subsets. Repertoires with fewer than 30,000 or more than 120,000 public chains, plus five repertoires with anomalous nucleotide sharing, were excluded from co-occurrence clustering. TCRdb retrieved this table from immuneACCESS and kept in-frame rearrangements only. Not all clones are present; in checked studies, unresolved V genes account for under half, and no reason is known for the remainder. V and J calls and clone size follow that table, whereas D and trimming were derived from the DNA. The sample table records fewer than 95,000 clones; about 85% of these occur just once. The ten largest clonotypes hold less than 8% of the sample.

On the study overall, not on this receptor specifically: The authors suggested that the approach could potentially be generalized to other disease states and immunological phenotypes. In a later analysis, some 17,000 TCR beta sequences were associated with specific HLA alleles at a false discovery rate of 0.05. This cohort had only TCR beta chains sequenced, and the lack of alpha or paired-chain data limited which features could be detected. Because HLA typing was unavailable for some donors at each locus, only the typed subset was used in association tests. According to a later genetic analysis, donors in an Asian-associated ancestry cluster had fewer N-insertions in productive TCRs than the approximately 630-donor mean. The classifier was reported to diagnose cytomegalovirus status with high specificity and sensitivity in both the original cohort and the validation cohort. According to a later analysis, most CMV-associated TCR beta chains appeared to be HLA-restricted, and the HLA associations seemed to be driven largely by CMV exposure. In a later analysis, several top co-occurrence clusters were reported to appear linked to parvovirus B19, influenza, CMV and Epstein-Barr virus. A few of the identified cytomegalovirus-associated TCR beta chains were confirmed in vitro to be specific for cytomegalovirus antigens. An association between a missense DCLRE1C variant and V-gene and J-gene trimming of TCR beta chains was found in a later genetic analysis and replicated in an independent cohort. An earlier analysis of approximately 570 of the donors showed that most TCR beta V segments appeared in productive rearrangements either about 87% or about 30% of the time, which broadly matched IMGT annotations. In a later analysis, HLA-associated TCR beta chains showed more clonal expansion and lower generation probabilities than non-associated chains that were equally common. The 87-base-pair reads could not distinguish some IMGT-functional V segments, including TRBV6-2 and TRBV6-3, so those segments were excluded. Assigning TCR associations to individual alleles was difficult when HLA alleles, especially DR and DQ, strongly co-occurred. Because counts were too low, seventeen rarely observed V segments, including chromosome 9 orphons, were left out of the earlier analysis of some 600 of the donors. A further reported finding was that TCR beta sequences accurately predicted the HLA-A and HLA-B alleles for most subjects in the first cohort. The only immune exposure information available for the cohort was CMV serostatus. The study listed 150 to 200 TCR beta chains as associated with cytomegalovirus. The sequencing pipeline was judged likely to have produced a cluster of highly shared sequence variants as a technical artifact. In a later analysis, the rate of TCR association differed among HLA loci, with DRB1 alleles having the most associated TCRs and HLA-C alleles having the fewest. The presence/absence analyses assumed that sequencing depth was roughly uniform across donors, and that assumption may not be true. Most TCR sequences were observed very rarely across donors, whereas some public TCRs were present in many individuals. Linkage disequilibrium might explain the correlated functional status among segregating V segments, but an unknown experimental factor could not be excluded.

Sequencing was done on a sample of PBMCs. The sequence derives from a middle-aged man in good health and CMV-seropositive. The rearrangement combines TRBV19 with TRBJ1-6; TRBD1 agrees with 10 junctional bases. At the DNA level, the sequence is TGTGCCAGTAGTATTGACAGGGGGCCTTCACCCCTCCACTTT. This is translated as CASSIDRGPSPLHF.